The rows below give T cell receptor beta chains drawn from one sample of a study of shared clonotypes between healthy human individuals. The data were produced by immunoSEQ multiplex PCR, yet TCRdb's version contains in-frame clones alone and is incomplete. Of 2 million to 2.5 million clones detected, 85% to 95% appear once; the ten largest clones hold 0.13%. Sequencing was carried out using naive CD4+ T cells sorted from blood. Receptor source: a man in his late teens or twenties in good health. CDR3s leave out the opening cysteine and the closing phenylalanine or tryptophan. Only part of the rows carry a size: once, few, many, or a class if the clone is expanded.

V gene	clone size	CDR3 protein
TRBV30	.	AWSVTGGITEAF
TRBV29-1	.	SVDGASGRAGETQY
TRBV5-6	.	ASSLVGASRDGYT
TRBV4-3	.	ASSQRTVNTGELF
TRBV2	.	ASRQGQGAGGYT
TRBV10-1	.	ASLYRTVANYGYT
TRBV19	.	ASSTRRDQGNTGELF
TRBV5-1	.	ASSLDPGTGTQPQH
TRBV11-2	.	ASSPWDRGTLYEQY
TRBV2	.	ASSPRAEQY
TRBV7-9	.	ASSLAAGANTGELF
TRBV5-4	.	ASSLSAPNTEAF
TRBV28	.	ASSTPDRVNGYT
TRBV27	.	ASSHVPGTGGRGSYNSPLH
TRBV10-3	.	AINTSGGPSFSYNEQF
TRBV7-9	.	ASSSDRGGGHEQY
TRBV5-1	.	ASSRGTGDNEKLF
TRBV6-1	.	ASRDILNTEAF
TRBV14	.	ASSQAANSPLH
TRBV28	.	ASTLGLAGEETQY
TRBV27	.	ASSPVLAGGPNEQF
TRBV6-6	.	ASLSGTVAYTDTQY
TRBV5-1	.	ASSLDRGRNSPLH
TRBV5-1	.	ASSLAGSYGYT
TRBV10-2	.	ASSVRTGLYEQY
TRBV9	.	ASSVGAGGETQY
TRBV4-1	.	ASSAGGGVGEQY
TRBV29-1	.	SVTTAQAGTDTQY
TRBV12-1	.	ASSSQGLTDTQY
TRBV10-3	once	AITQSVDPGTEAF
TRBV18	.	ASSPGQVYNQPQH
TRBV7-9	.	ATNAADGNTIY
TRBV7-7	.	ASSATGLETQY
TRBV4-1	.	ASSQRTGGNTGELF
TRBV6-6	.	ASSPGTGDPWEQY
TRBV19	once	ASSADRGQTYNSPLH
TRBV5-5	.	ASSPGTGSGNTIY
TRBV7-8	.	ASSLGTDTEAF
TRBV7-2	.	ASSYRVFSLGEQF
TRBV9	.	ASSVAIRENTGELF
TRBV30	.	AWGVSEAF
TRBV5-8	.	ASSGGGSYNEQF
TRBV18	.	ASSPRQLNEKLF
TRBV7-9	.	ASSPGLINQPQH
TRBV5-1	few	ASSLYATNEKLF
TRBV25-1	.	ASSEAGLAHNEQY
TRBV6-1	.	ASVTVSNQPQH
TRBV14	.	ASSLPGQGNYGYT
TRBV25-1	.	ASSGEGSRGYT
TRBV30	once	AWSAGQANIQY
TRBV6-5	.	ASSQSGANVLT
TRBV5-6	.	ASSRRNEKLF
TRBV7-9	.	ASSLEFVTARTGELF
TRBV30	once	AYLGVGEQY
TRBV7-9	.	ASSLVRSRGTGELF